These 26 T cell receptor beta chains originate from one sample sequenced in a study of breast tumors, draining lymph nodes, adjacent tissues. The lymph nodes were axillary draining lymph nodes from breast cancer patients. TCRdb recomputed calls from the multiplex PCR reads with MiXCR, one row per CDR3 protein. The profile covers roughly 130,000 distinct CDR3 sequences, with 15% to 20% appearing a single time and about 3.5% taken by the ten largest. The sample was axillary lymph node tissue. The origin of the receptors is a female donor with breast cancer. Some clones in this sample may be carry-over from other donors' samples.

This clonotype has ten or more counts. V usage is TRBV7-2 and J usage is TRBJ2-7, with D perhaps matching TRBD2 (5 bases). V lost 5 bases, J lost 1 base, and 18 bases lay in between. Germline V gene sequence: CDR1 SGHTA, CDR2 FQGNSA. CDR3 length equals 16 residues. The CDR3 loop is CASSIEGGVGSYEQYF. As DNA, the CDR3 is TGTGCCAGCAGCATCGAGGGCGGTGTCGGATCCTACGAGCAGTACTTC.

This clonotype was seen a few times. The genes are TRBV30 and TRBJ2-6; 7 bases align to TRBD1. The trim removed 6 bases at V and 3 bases at J, leaving 8 bases unmatched. The CDR3 covers 15 residues. Germline V gene sequence: CDR1 GTSNPN, CDR2 SVGIG (reference sequence). This chain's CDR3 is CACNRGRGGANVLTF. Written as DNA, the CDR3 is TGTGCCTGCAACAGGGGCCGGGGTGGGGCCAACGTCCTGACTTTC.

This clonotype occurred many times. This chain links TRBV15 with TRBJ1-3; tentative D call: TRBD1 (5 bases). Germline V gives CDR1 LNHNV, CDR2 YYDKDF (reference sequence). V was trimmed by 3 bases and J by 0 bases, leaving 9 bases between them. The CDR3 has 15 residues. CDR3 coding DNA: TGTGCCACCAGCAGGTCAGGGAGCTCTGGAAACACCATATATTTT. Its protein is CATSRSGSSGNTIYF.

This clonotype was detected many times. The chain has TRBV9 and TRBJ2-1, with D maybe TRBD2 (5 bases). Trimming left V 7 bases short and J 8 bases short, with 16 bases between. The CDR3 consists of 13 residues. The germline CDR1 and CDR2 sequences are SGDLS and YYNGEE. CDR3 residues: CASEGRLRDEQFF. CDR3 nucleotides: TGTGCCAGCGAAGGGCGTTTGAGGGATGAGCAGTTCTTC.

This clonotype was detected ten times or more. The CDR3 here is CSARGGLPFTDTQYF. The CDR3 DNA is TGCAGTGCTAGAGGGGGACTACCTTTCACAGATACGCAGTATTTT. The V and J genes are TRBV20-1 and TRBJ2-3; 7 nucleotides align to TRBD2. Germline values: CDR1 DFQATT, CDR2 SNEGSKA (reference sequence). The CDR3 has 15 residues. The junction had 6 bases not matched to a gene; V was cut back by 1 base and J by 2 bases.

V is TRBV4-1 and J is TRBJ2-2; tentatively, D is TRBD1 (6 bases). CDR3 size: 18 residues. V was cut by 0 bases and J by 2 bases, with 16 bases left in between. Looked up from germline, CDR1 is MGHRA and CDR2 is YSYEKL. The CDR3 DNA sequence: TGCGCCAGCAGCCAAGATCCGGGACACATATCTAACACCGGGGAGCTGTTTTTT. Translating gives CASSQDPGHISNTGELFF.

Ten or more counts support this clonotype. The CDR3 sequence is CATSRGEDGDGYTF. In DNA form, the CDR3 reads TGTGCCACCAGCAGAGGGGAGGATGGGGATGGCTACACCTTC. This chain connects TRBV15 to TRBJ1-2, with no clear D. The CDR3 is 14 residues long. The V and J ends lost 1 base and 6 bases respectively, with 12 bases between them. CDR1 LNHNV and CDR2 YYDKDF come from the germline V gene (reference sequence).

This clonotype turned up a few times. A single base separates this from a much larger clone, so it may be a read error. The chain couples TRBV2 to TRBJ2-5, with D unclear. Germline loops: CDR1 SNHLY, CDR2 FYNNEI. The CDR3 runs to 13 residues. The CDR3 bases are TGTGCCAGCAAGAATAGACTCCAAGAGACCCAGCACTTC. This translates into CASKNRLQETQHF.

The table lists this clonotype with many counts. This chain connects TRBV6-5 to TRBJ1-5; D call uncertain. The CDR3 spans 15 residues. CDR1 MNHEY and CDR2 SVGAGI come from the germline V gene. V lost 0 bases and J lost 6, with 12 bases in between. CDR3 in DNA: TGTGCCAGCAGTTACTCGATCTGGGGTGGTCAGCCCCAGCATTTT. This codes for CASSYSIWGGQPQHF.

At least ten counts were recorded for this clonotype. This rearrangement joins TRBV7-8 to TRBJ1-2, with 7 bases matching TRBD1. CDR1 and CDR2 (germline): SGHVS, FQNEAQ. This CDR3 spans 12 amino acids. After removal of 6 bases from V and 8 bases from J, the junction contained 6 bases not matched to a gene. CDR3 nucleotide sequence: TGTGCCAGCAGTCTAACAGGGGTCGGCTACACCTTC. Amino acid sequence: CASSLTGVGYTF. Full variable domain (remainder filled in from reference TRBV7-8 and TRBJ1-2): GAGVSQSPRYKVAKRGQDVALRCDPISGHVSLFWYQQALGQGPEFLTYFQNEAQLDKSGLPSDRFFAERPEGSVSTLKIQRTQQEDSAVYLCASSLTGVGYTFGSGTRLTVV.

This clonotype was seen at least ten times. The genes are TRBV27 and TRBJ2-1; D call uncertain. V gave up 3 bases and J gave up 7 bases, with 13 bases separating them. From germline, CDR1 is MNHEY and CDR2 SMNVEV (reference sequence). This CDR3 has 14 amino acids. CDR3 nucleotide sequence: TGTGCCAGCAGTTTCGGTGTTAGAATGAATGAGCAGTTCTTC. Translating gives CASSFGVRMNEQFF.

In this sample, this clonotype turned up many times. The J gene is TRBJ2-3, the V gene TRBV11-3, with TRBD2 matching over 7 bases. CDR1 is SGHNT, CDR2 YENEEA, per germline. V was pared by 5 bases and J by 4 bases, with 0 bases of the junction left unmatched. This CDR3 has 12 amino acids. This CDR3 is CASSREADTQYF. The DNA of the CDR3 is TGTGCCAGCAGCCGGGAGGCAGATACGCAGTATTTT.

Note on this clonotype: A read error is possible here, since a much larger clone lies one base away. DNA for the CDR3: TGTGCCAGCGGTGAAGAGGGTGAAAAACTGTTTTTT. Protein: CASGEEGEKLFF. The chain recombines TRBV6-1 with TRBJ1-4; D not certain. There are 12 residues in the CDR3. Germline loops: CDR1 MNHNS, CDR2 SASEGT.

This clonotype showed up just a few times. This chain links TRBV3-1 with TRBJ2-3; TRBD2 matches at 9 bases. With 4 bases clipped from V and 4 bases from J, the junction kept 6 bases outside the gene matches. This CDR3 comprises 15 residues. Germline V gene sequence: CDR1 LGHDT, CDR2 YNNKEL (reference sequence). In nucleotides, the CDR3 is TGTGCCAGCAGCCCGCGGGGGGGCCGATCAGATACGCAGTATTTT. Its translation: CASSPRGGRSDTQYF.

In this sample, this clonotype turned up many times. The chain joins TRBV19 to TRBJ2-2; the D gene is possibly TRBD2 (5 bases). This CDR3 has 13 amino acids. CDR1 and CDR2 from the germline V gene are LNHDA and SQIVND (reference sequence). V was cut by 6 bases and J by 1 base, with 6 bases left in between. In nucleotides, the CDR3 is TGTGCCAGTAGGGCGGGGAACACCGGGGAGCTGTTTTTT. It yields the protein CASRAGNTGELFF.

At least ten counts were recorded for this clonotype. This sequence joins TRBV5-1 and TRBJ1-2; 9 bases match TRBD1. V dropped 2 bases and J dropped 3; count of bases not matched to a gene: 8. Germline-derived CDR1 and CDR2 are SGHRS and YFSETQ. This CDR3 is 16 amino acids long. The CDR3 nucleotides read TGCGCCAGCAGCTTCACCGGGACAGGGTTGGACTATGGCTACACCTTC. This sequence encodes CASSFTGTGLDYGYTF.

The rearrangement uses TRBV28 and TRBJ2-5, with D perhaps TRBD1 (6 bases). Germline V lookup: CDR1 MDHEN, CDR2 SYDVKM. This CDR3 has 15 residues. The V gene lost 3 bases and the J gene lost 7 bases, with 18 bases spanning the gap. CDR3 region: CASSLHRDTPGTQYF. The CDR3 DNA reads as TGTGCCAGCAGTTTGCACCGGGACACCCCCGGGACCCAGTACTTC. The full variable domain, in which reference TRBV28 and TRBJ2-5 provide the parts outside the CDR3, is DVKVTQSSRYLVKRTGEKVFLECVQDMDHENMFWYRQDPGLGLRLIYFSYDVKMKEKGDIPEGYSVSREKKERFSLILESASTNQTSMYLCASSLHRDTPGTQYFGPGTRLLVL.

Notes on this clonotype: An end of the junction does not agree with germline; a read error may underlie this. The genes are TRBV3-1 and TRBJ2-5; the D gene is possibly TRBD2 (5 bases). CDR1 is LGHDT, CDR2 YNNKEL, per germline (reference sequence). The CDR3 has 17 residues. CDR3 amino acids: CANSRTPASHHQETQYF. The CDR3 DNA reads as TGTGCCAACAGCCGGACTCCCGCTAGTCATCACCAAGAGACCCAGTACTTC.

Comments on this clonotype: This may be a read error, as it is one base from a much larger clone. The CDR3 does not close with the conserved phenylalanine or tryptophan, likely indicating a read error. The chain recombines TRBV5-1 with TRBJ1-3, with D perhaps matching TRBD1 (6 bases). CDR3 length equals 14 residues. V was pared by 3 bases and J by 6 bases, with 13 bases between. CDR1 is SGHRS and CDR2 is YFSETQ in the germline V gene. The CDR3 spells CASSYQGSENTIYS. CDR3 DNA sequence: TGCGCCAGCAGCTACCAGGGGTCGGAAAACACCATATATTCT.

This clonotype was counted many times. The J gene is TRBJ2-3, the V gene TRBV12-3 or TRBV12-4, with D perhaps matching TRBD2 (5 bases). CDR3 length equals 14 residues. Deletions cut 5 bases from V and 5 bases from J, with 14 bases between. For the CDR3, the DNA is TGTGCCAGCAGTGACCCTCTCGGAGGAGATACGCAGTATTTT. Translating it yields CASSDPLGGDTQYF.

Points on this clonotype: A much larger clone differs from this one at a single base, so this may be a read error. This chain's CDR3 is CASSIRTDNYGYTF. As DNA, the CDR3 is TGCGCCAGCAGCATCCGGACGGATAACTATGGCTACACCTTC. This sequence joins TRBV5-1 and TRBJ1-2; D gene uncertain. The ends were cut back, 4 bases at V and 1 base at J, with 11 bases in the middle. This CDR3 contains 14 residues. CDR1 is SGHRS and CDR2 is YFSETQ in the germline V gene.

This clonotype occurred many times. The chain uses TRBV7-9 and TRBJ2-2, with D maybe TRBD1 (6 bases). The CDR3 is 16 amino acids. V gave up 2 bases and J gave up 3 bases, with 13 bases separating them. In germline, CDR1 is SEHNR, CDR2 FQNEAQ (reference sequence). CDR3 nucleotides: TGTGCCAGCAGCTTAAGAGGGACAAGTTACACCGGGGAGCTGTTTTTT. Translated, it gives CASSLRGTSYTGELFF.

At least ten counts were recorded for this clonotype. This chain uses TRBV5-1 with TRBJ2-1, with a tentative D call TRBD2 (5 bases). This CDR3 has 14 residues. The germline CDR1 and CDR2 sequences are SGHRS and YFSETQ. V shed 3 bases and J shed 8 bases, with 15 bases lying between them. The CDR3 nucleotides read TGCGCCAGCAGCTATACCACGGGAAGAGATGAGCAGTTCTTC. Protein sequence: CASSYTTGRDEQFF.

This clonotype has at least ten counts. The chain joins TRBV11-2 to TRBJ2-1; perhaps TRBD1 as D (7 bases). Trimming took off 1 base at V and 4 bases at J, with 14 bases between the two ends. The CDR3 is made up of 16 amino acids. Germline values: CDR1 SGHAT, CDR2 FQNNGV. CDR3 sequence reads: CASSLGRTGGYNEQFF. CDR3 nucleotides: TGTGCCAGCAGCTTAGGTCGGACAGGAGGGTACAATGAGCAGTTCTTC.

There are many counts of this clonotype. The V call is TRBV7-9, the J call TRBJ1-4; 9 bases are a match to TRBD1. Looked up from germline, CDR1 is SEHNR and CDR2 is FQNEAQ (reference sequence). The CDR3 is 15 amino acids. V trimming: 5 bases; J trimming: 10 bases; junction bases outside the gene matches: 11. This CDR3 reads CASSTEDRGGRKLFF. CDR3 nucleotide sequence: TGTGCCAGCAGCACAGAGGACAGGGGCGGGCGAAAACTGTTTTTT.

In this sample, this clonotype turned up many times. This chain joins TRBV20-1 and TRBJ2-5, with D possibly matching TRBD1 (6 bases). V dropped 3 bases and J dropped 4 bases, with 9 bases sitting between them. Germline values: CDR1 DFQATT, CDR2 SNEGSKA (reference sequence). The CDR3 spans 12 residues. The DNA of the CDR3 is TGCAGTGCTAGGAAGGGGGTAGAGACCCAGTACTTC. It codes for CSARKGVETQYF.